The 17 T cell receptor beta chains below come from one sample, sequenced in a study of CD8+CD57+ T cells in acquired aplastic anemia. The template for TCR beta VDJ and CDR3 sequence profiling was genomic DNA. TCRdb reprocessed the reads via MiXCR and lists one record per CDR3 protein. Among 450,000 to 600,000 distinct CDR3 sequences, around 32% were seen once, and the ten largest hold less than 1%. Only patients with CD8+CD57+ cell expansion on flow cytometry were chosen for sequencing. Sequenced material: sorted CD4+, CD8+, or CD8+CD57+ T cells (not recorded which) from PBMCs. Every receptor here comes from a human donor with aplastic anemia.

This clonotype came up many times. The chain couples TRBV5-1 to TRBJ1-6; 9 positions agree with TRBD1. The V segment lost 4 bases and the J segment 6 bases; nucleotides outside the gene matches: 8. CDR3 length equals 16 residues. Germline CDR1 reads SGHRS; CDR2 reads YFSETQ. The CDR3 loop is CASSTNPGQGNSPLHF. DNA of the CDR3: TGCGCCAGCAGCACTAACCCGGGACAGGGTAATTCACCCCTCCACTTT.

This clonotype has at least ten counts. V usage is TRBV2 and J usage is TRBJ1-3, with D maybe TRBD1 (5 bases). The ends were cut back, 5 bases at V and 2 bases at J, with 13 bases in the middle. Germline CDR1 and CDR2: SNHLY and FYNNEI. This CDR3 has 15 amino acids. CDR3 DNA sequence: TGTGCCAGCAGTAGGACTCAAGGGGCTGGAAACACCATATATTTT. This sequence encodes CASSRTQGAGNTIYF.

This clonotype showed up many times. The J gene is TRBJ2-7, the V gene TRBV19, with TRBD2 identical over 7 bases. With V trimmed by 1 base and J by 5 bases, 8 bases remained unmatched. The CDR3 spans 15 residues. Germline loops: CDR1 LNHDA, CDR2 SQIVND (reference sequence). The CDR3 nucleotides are TGTGCCAGTAGTATAGCAGGAGCGGGGCCCAACGAGCAGTACTTC. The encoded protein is CASSIAGAGPNEQYF.

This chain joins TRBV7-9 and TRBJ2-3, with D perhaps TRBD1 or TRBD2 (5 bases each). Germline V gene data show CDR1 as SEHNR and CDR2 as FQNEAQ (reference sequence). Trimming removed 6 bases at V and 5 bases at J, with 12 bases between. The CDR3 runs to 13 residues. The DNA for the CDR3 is TGTGCCAGCAGTTGGGGGATCGTAGATACGCAGTATTTT. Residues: CASSWGIVDTQYF.

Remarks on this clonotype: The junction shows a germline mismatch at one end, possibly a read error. Here the CDR3 reads CASSFGGQPNEKLVF. CDR3 nucleotide sequence: TGCGCCAGCAGCTTCGGGGGACAGCCTAATGAAAAACTGGTTTTT. V gene TRBV5-1 combines with J gene TRBJ1-4; 7 nucleotides align to TRBD1. Germline V gene data show CDR1 as SGHRS and CDR2 as YFSETQ. The CDR3 runs 15 residues.

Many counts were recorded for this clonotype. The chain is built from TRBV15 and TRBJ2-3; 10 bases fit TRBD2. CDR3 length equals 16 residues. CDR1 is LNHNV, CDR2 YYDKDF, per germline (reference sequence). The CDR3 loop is CATLESVAGGTDTQYF. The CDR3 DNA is TGTGCGACCTTAGAGTCGGTAGCGGGAGGTACAGATACGCAGTATTTT.

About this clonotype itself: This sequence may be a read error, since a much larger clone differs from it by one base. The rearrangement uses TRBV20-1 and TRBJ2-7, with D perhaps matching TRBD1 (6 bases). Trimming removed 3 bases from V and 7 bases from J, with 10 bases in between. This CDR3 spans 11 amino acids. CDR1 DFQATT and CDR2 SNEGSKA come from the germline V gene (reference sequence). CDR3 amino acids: CSARWDNEQYF. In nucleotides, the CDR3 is TGCAGTGCTAGGTGGGACAATGAGCAGTACTTC.

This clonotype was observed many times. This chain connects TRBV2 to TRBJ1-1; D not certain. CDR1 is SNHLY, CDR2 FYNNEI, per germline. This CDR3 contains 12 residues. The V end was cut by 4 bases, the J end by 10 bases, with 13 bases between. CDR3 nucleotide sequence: TGTGCCAGCAGTGCCACCCTGTTGACAGCTTTCTTT. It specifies CASSATLLTAFF.

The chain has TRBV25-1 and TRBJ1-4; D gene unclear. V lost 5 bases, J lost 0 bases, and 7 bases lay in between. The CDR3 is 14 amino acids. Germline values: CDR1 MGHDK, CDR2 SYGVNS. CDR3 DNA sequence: TGTGCCAGCAGTCCTATCTCAACTAATGAAAAACTGTTTTTT. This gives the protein CASSPISTNEKLFF.

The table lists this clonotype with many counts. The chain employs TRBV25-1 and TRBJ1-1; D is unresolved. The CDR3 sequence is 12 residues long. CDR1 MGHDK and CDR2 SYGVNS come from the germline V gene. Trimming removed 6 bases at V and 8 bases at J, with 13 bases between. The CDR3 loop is CASSDLTEEAFF. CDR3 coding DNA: TGTGCCAGCAGCGACCTGACTGAGGAAGCTTTCTTT.

CDR3 coding DNA: TGTGCCACACAACGGGGGGATACACAGCCCCAGCATTTT. Translated: CATQRGDTQPQHF. The gene calls are TRBV6-1 and TRBJ1-5; D is perhaps TRBD1 (5 bases). Germline V CDR1 and CDR2: MNHNS, SASEGT. V was pared by 10 bases and J by 7 bases, with 17 bases between. The CDR3 extends over 13 amino acids.

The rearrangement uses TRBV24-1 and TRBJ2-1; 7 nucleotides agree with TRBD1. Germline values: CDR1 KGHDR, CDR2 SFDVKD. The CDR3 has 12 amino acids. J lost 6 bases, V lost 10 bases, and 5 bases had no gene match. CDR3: CATGGLRNEQFF. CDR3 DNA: TGTGCCACAGGGGGCCTTCGCAATGAGCAGTTCTTC.

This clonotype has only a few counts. The CDR3 DNA follows: TGTGCCAGCAGTTTGGGGTTGGTAGGGTTAGATACGCAGTATTTT. It yields the protein CASSLGLVGLDTQYF. The chain links TRBV12-3 or TRBV12-4 to TRBJ2-3; D uncertain. V lost 3 bases to trimming and J lost 5 bases, with 15 bases between them. This CDR3 region has 15 residues.

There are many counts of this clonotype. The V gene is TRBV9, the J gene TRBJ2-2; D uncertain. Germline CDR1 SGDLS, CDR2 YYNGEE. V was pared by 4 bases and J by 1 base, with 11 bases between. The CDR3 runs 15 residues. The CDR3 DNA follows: TGTGCCAGCAGCCCCGTGCGGCGGAACACCGGGGAGCTGTTTTTT. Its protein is CASSPVRRNTGELFF.

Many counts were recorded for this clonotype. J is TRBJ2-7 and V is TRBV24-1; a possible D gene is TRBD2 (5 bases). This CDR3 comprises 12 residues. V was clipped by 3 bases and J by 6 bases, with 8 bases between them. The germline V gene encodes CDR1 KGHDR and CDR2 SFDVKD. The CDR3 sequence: CATSDRRREQYF. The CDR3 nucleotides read TGTGCCACCAGTGATAGGAGGCGCGAGCAGTACTTC.

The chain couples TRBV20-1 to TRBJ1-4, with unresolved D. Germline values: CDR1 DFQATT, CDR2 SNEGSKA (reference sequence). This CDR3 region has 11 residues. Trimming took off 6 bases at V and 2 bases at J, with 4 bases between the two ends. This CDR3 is CSAQTNEKLFF. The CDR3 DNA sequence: TGCAGTGCGCAGACTAATGAAAAACTGTTTTTT.

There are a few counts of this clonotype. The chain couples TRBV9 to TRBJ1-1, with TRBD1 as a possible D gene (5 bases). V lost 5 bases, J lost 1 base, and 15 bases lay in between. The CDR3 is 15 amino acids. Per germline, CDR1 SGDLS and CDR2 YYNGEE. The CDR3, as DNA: TGTGCCAGCAGAAATGGGGAGGGGCCGAACACTGAAGCTTTCTTT. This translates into CASRNGEGPNTEAFF.